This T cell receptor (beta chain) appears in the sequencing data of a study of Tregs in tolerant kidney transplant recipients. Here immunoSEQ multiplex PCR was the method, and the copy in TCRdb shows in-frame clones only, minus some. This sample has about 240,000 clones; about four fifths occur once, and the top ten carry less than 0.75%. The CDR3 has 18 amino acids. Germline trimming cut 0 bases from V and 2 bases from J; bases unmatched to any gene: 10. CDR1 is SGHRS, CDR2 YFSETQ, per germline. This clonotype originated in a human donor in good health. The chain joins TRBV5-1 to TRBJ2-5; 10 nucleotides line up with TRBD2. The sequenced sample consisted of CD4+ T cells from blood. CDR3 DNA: TGCGCCAGCAGCTTGGCTAGCGGGAGAGGTGGAGGGCAAGAGACCCAGTACTTC. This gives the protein CASSLASGRGGGQETQYF.